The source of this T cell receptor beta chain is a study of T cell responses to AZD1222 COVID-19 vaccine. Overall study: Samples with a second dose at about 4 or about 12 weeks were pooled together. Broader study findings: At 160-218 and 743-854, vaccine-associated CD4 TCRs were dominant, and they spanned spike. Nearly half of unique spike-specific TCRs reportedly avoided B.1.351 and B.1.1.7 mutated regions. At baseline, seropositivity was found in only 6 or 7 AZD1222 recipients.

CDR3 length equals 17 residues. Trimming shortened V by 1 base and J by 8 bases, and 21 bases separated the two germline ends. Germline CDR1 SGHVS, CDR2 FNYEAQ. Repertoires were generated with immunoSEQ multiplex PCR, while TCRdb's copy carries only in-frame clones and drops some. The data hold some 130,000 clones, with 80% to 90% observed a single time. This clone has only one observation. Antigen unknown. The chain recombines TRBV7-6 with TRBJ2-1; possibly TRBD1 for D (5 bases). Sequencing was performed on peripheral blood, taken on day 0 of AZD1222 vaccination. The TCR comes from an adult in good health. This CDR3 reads CASSLVFIGQGNHEQFF. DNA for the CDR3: TGTGCCAGCAGCTTAGTTTTTATTGGGCAGGGAAATCATGAGCAGTTCTTC.